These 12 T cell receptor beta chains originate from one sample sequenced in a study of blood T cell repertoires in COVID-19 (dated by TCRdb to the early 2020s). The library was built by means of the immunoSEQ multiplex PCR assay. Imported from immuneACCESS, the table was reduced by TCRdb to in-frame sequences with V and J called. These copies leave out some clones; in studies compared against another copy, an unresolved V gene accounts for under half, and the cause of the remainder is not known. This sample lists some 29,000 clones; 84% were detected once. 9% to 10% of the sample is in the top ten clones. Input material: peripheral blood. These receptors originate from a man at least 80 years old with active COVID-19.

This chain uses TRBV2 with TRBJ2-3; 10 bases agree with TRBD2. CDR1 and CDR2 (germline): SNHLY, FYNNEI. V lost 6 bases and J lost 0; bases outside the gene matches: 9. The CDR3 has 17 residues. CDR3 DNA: TGTGCCAGCAGGAGCAGCGGGGGGGCTGAGAGCACAGATACGCAGTATTTT. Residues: CASRSSGGAESTDTQYF.

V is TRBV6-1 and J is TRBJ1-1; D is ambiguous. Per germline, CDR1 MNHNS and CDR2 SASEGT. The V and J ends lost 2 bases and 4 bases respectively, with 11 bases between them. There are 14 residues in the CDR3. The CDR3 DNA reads TGTGCCAGCAGTGAAAGGTTAGCGGGCACTGAAGCTTTCTTT. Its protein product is CASSERLAGTEAFF.

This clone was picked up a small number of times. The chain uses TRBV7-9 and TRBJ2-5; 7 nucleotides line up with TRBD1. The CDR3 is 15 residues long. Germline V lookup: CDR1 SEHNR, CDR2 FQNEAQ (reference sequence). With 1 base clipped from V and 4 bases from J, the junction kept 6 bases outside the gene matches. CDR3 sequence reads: CASSLGRQGVETQYF. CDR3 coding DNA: TGTGCCAGCAGCTTAGGCAGACAGGGAGTAGAGACCCAGTACTTC.

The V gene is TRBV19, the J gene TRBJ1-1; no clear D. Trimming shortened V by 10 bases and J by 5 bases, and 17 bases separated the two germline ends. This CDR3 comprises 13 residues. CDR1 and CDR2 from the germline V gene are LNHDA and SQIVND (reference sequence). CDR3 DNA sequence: TGTGCCACCCAACGGGGTCGGAGGACTGAAGCTTTCTTT. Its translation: CATQRGRRTEAFF.

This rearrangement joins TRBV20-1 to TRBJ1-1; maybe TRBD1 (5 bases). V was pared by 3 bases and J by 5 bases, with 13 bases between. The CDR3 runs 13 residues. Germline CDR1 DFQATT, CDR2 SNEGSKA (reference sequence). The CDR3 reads CSASGLTGTEAFF. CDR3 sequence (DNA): TGCAGTGCTAGTGGTCTAACAGGTACTGAAGCTTTCTTT.

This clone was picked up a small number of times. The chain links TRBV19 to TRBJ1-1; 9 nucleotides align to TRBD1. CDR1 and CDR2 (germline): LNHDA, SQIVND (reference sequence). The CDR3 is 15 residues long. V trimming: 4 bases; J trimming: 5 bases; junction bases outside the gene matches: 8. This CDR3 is CASSSHRDRVTEAFF. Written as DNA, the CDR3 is TGTGCCAGTAGTAGCCACCGGGACAGGGTTACTGAAGCTTTCTTT.

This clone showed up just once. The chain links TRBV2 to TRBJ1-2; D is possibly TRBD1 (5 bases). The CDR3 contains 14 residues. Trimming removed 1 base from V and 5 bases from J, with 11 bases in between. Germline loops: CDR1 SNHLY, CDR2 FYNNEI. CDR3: CASSEVGGTYGYTF. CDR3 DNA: TGTGCCAGCAGTGAAGTGGGGGGGACTTATGGCTACACCTTC.

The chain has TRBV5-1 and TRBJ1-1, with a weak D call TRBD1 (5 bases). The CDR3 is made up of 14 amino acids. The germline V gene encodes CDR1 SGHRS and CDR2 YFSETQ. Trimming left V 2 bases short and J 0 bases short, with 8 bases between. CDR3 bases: TGCGCCAGCAGCTTCGGGGGAGTGAACACTGAAGCTTTCTTT. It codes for CASSFGGVNTEAFF.

CDR3 coding DNA: TGTGCCAGCAGCTTGATTTACGGGACAGGCTCCACAGAGACCCAGTACTTC. It specifies CASSLIYGTGSTETQYF. V and J are TRBV5-6 and TRBJ2-5, with TRBD1 matching over 8 bases. J lost 4 bases, V lost 1 base, and 12 bases had no gene match. Germline V lookup: CDR1 SGHDT, CDR2 YYEEEE. This CDR3 contains 17 residues.

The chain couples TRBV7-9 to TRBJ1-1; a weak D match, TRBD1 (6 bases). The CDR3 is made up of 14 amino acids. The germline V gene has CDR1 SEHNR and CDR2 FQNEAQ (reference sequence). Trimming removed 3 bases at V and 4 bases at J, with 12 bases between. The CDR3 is CASSFQGRITEAFF. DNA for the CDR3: TGTGCCAGCAGCTTCCAGGGGCGCATCACTGAAGCTTTCTTT.

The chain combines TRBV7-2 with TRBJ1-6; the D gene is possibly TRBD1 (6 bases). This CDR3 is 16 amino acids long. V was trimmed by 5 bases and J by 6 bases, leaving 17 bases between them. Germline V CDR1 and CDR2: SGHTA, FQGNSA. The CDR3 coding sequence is TGTGCCAGCAGCATTGGCCCGGGACAACTTAATTCACCCCTCCACTTT. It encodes CASSIGPGQLNSPLHF.

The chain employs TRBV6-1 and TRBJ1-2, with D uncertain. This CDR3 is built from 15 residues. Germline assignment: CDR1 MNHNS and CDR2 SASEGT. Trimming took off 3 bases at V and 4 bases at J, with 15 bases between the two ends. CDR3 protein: CASSDGLRRSYGYTF. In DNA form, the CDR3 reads TGTGCCAGCAGTGACGGACTGAGGCGGAGCTATGGCTACACCTTC.